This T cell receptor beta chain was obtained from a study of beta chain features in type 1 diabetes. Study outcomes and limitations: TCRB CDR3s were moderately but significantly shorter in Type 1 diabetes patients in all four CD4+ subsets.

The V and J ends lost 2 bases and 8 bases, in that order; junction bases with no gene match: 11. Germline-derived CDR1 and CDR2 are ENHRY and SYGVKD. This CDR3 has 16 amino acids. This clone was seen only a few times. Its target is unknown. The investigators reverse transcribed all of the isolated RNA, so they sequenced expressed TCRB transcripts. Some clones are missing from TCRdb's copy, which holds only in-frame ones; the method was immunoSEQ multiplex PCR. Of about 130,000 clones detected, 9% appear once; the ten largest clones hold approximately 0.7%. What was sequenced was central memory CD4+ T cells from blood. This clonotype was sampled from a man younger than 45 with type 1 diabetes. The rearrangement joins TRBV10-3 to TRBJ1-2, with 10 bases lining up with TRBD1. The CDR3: CAISEEDRGEYMGYTF. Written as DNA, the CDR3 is TGTGCCATCAGTGAGGAGGACAGGGGGGAGTATATGGGCTACACCTTC.